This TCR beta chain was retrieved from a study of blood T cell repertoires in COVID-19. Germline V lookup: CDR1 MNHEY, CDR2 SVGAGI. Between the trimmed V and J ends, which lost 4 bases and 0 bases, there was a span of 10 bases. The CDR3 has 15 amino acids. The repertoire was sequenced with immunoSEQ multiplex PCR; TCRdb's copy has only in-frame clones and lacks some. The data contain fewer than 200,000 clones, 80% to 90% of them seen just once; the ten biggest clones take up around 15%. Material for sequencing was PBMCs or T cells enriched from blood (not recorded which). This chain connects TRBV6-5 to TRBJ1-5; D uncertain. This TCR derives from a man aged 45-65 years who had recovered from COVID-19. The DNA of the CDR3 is TGTGCCAGCAGTTTCGGCCGGGATAGCAATCAGCCCCAGCATTTT. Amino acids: CASSFGRDSNQPQHF.